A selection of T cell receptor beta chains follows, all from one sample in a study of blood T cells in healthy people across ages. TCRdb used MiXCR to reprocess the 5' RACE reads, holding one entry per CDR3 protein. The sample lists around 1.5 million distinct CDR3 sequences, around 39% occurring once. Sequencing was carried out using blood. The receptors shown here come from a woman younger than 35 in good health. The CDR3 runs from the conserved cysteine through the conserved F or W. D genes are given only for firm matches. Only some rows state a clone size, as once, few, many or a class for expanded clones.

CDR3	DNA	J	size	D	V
CASSLRTRTASYNEQFF	TGCGCCAGCAGCTTGAGGACTAGGACAGCCTCCTACAATGAGCAGTTCTTC	TRBJ2-1	few	NA	TRBV5-1
CASSQGTPYEQYF	TGTGCCAGCAGCCAGGGGACACCATACGAGCAGTACTTC	TRBJ2-7	NA	NA	TRBV3-1
CASSGLAEPSNEQYF	TGCGCCAGCAGCGGACTAGCGGAGCCGAGCAATGAGCAGTACTTC	TRBJ2-5	NA	TRBD2	TRBV10-1
CASSSGQGSGEQYF	TGTGCCAGCAGCTCCGGACAGGGGTCAGGTGAGCAGTACTTC	TRBJ2-5	few	TRBD1	TRBV5-8
CSAEPLAGGVGEQFF	TGCAGCGCTGAGCCCCTAGCGGGGGGCGTGGGTGAGCAGTTCTTC	TRBJ2-1	few	TRBD2	TRBV29-1
CASSLGYEQYF	TGTGCCAGCAGCTTAGGGTACGAGCAGTACTTC	TRBJ2-7	medium-sized	NA	TRBV5-1
CASSQEGRQAEQYF	TGTGCCAGCAGCCAAGAAGGGCGGCAGGCCGAGCAGTACTTC	TRBJ2-7	NA	NA	TRBV4-2
CASDAGSRGADTQYF	TGTGCCAGCGACGCGGGTAGCAGGGGCGCAGATACGCAGTATTTT	TRBJ2-3	NA	NA	TRBV12-3/TRBV12-4
CASSYSRTGGWEQYF	TGTGCCAGCAGTTACTCGCGGACAGGGGGCTGGGAGCAGTACTTC	TRBJ2-5	few	TRBD1	TRBV6-5
CATSEDIGNTIYF	TGTGCCACCAGTGAAGACATCGGAAACACCATATATTTT	TRBJ1-3	NA	NA	TRBV24-1
CASSRSTGQVYYEQYF	TGTGCCAGCAGTCGCTCCACAGGACAGGTATACTACGAGCAGTACTTC	TRBJ2-7	once	TRBD1	TRBV11-2